The 24 T cell receptor beta chains below were found in one sample sequenced in a study of tumor and adjacent non-tumor tissue in lung cancer. Three rounds of nested PCR, following a modified ARM-PCR protocol, produced the TCRbeta library. From the multiplex PCR reads, TCRdb called clonotypes with MiXCR, one entry per CDR3 protein. The repertoire holds approximately 68,000 distinct CDR3 sequences, approximately 73% seen once, with 28% in the top ten. The template was RNA from unsorted bulk tissue. Sequenced sample: lung tumor tissue. These receptors originate from a man aged 60-69 years with non-small cell lung cancer.

The chain is built from TRBV6-5 and TRBJ2-1; D not resolved. The CDR3 extends over 14 amino acids. Trimming shortened V by 7 bases and J by 3 bases, and 13 bases separated the two germline ends. Germline V CDR1 and CDR2: MNHEY, SVGAGI. CDR3 sequence (DNA): TGTGCCAGCATCCCCCGGCGCCTCTACAATGAGCAGTTCTTC. Translating it yields CASIPRRLYNEQFF.

Turning to this clonotype: The junction departs from the called germline gene at one end, perhaps through a read error. The CDR3: CASNPTGEGNQPQRF. The DNA of the CDR3 is TGTGCCAGCAACCCTACAGGGGAAGGGAATCAGCCCCAGCGTTTT. The rearrangement joins TRBV6-2 or TRBV6-3 to TRBJ1-5; 7 nucleotides agree with TRBD1. The CDR3 covers 15 residues. Germline CDR1 reads MNHEY; CDR2 reads SVGEGT.

This clonotype has just a few counts. Since a much larger clone is just one base distant, this may be a read error. This chain joins TRBV10-1 and TRBJ2-1, with TRBD2 matching 8 bases. J was trimmed by 5 bases and V by 1 base; bases with no gene match: 10. CDR1 WNHNN and CDR2 SYGVQD come from the germline V gene (reference sequence). The CDR3 covers 17 residues. Here the CDR3 DNA reads TGCGCCAGCAGTGAGTATTGGGAAGCGGGAGCGAACAATGAGCAGTTCTTC. This translates into CASSEYWEAGANNEQFF.

This clonotype was observed many times. The CDR3 sequence: CASRRQGGTDTQYF. CDR3 coding DNA: TGTGCCAGCAGACGTCAGGGTGGCACAGATACGCAGTATTTT. This chain joins TRBV5-4 and TRBJ2-3; maybe TRBD1 (5 bases). This CDR3 region has 14 residues. Trimming removed 5 bases at V and 1 base at J, with 11 bases between. Germline V gene data show CDR1 as SGHNT and CDR2 as YYREEE (reference sequence).

In the case of this clonotype: The missing conserved phenylalanine or tryptophan at the end of this CDR3 makes a read error likely. The chain combines TRBV29-1 with TRBJ2-7, with TRBD1 matching over 7 bases. The junction had 9 bases not matched to a gene; V was cut back by 0 bases and J by 1 base. The CDR3 runs to 16 residues. From germline, CDR1 is SQVTM and CDR2 ANQGSEA. The CDR3 sequence is CSVEDHHGTASYEQYL. CDR3 DNA: TGCAGCGTTGAAGATCACCACGGGACAGCTTCCTACGAGCAGTACTTG.

This clonotype was seen a few times. One end of the junction does not line up with germline, which may come from a read error. The J gene is TRBJ2-7, the V gene TRBV6-1; 10 bases are a match to TRBD2. CDR3 size: 14 residues. The germline V gene has CDR1 MNHNS and CDR2 SASEGT. Written as DNA, the CDR3 is TGTGCCGGCAGTGATGGACTAGCGGACCACGAGCAGTACTTC. Its protein is CAGSDGLADHEQYF.

As regards this clonotype: Compared with germline, one end of the junction differs, possibly owing to a read error. The chain employs TRBV20-1 and TRBJ1-1; TRBD1 is a possible D gene (6 bases). Germline CDR1 reads DFQATT; CDR2 reads SNEGSKA (reference sequence). The CDR3 consists of 14 residues. This CDR3 is CNARDPGAGTEAFF. The CDR3 DNA reads TGCAATGCTAGAGATCCGGGGGCAGGAACTGAAGCTTTCTTT.

Note on this clonotype: One end of the junction fails to match germline, which may point to a read error. The rearrangement joins TRBV12-3 or TRBV12-4 to TRBJ2-3; D is unresolved. The CDR3 has 12 amino acids. The CDR3 spells CTSNPSLGTQYF. In nucleotides, the CDR3 is TGTACCAGCAATCCCTCTCTGGGTACGCAGTATTTT.

This clonotype is classed as medium-sized. The chain uses TRBV29-1 and TRBJ1-1, with 8 nucleotides matching TRBD1. This CDR3 spans 13 amino acids. The trim removed 5 bases at V and 9 bases at J, leaving 11 bases unmatched. Germline V gene data show CDR1 as SQVTM and CDR2 as ANQGSEA. CDR3 sequence reads: CSVRPGTGTQAFF. The CDR3 DNA reads as TGCAGCGTTCGTCCCGGGACAGGAACCCAAGCTTTCTTT.

A remark on this clonotype: Because it lacks the conserved phenylalanine or tryptophan at the end, this CDR3 is likely a read error. V and J are TRBV6-1 and TRBJ2-1, with 10 bases identical to TRBD2. Germline-derived CDR1 and CDR2 are MNHNS and SASEGT. The ends lost 6 bases at V and 4 bases at J; junction bases unmatched: 3. CDR3 size: 14 residues. The CDR3 spells CASRGLAIYNEQFI. CDR3 DNA: TGTGCCAGCAGGGGACTAGCGATTTACAATGAGCAGTTCATC.

This clonotype was detected only a few times. The gene calls are TRBV7-8 and TRBJ2-7; no clear D gene. Germline loops: CDR1 SGHVS, CDR2 FQNEAQ. The V gene lost 4 bases and the J gene lost 2 bases, with 12 bases spanning the gap. CDR3 length equals 14 residues. CDR3 amino acids: CASSWWRPPYEQYF. In DNA form, the CDR3 reads TGTGCCAGCAGCTGGTGGCGGCCGCCCTACGAGCAGTACTTC.

Comment on this clonotype: Sequence at one end of the junction differs from germline and may be a read error. The chain is built from TRBV11-3 and TRBJ2-2; no clear D gene. Germline CDR1 reads SGHNT; CDR2 reads YENEEA. This CDR3 is built from 15 residues. CDR3 residues: CASSFGETNTGELFF. The CDR3 DNA follows: TGTGCCAGCAGCTTCGGCGAGACGAACACAGGGGAGCTGTTTTTT.

The genes are TRBV12-3 or TRBV12-4 and TRBJ2-3, with D perhaps matching TRBD1 (5 bases). Trimming took off 5 bases at V and 11 bases at J, with 11 bases between the two ends. This CDR3 region has 11 residues. Here the CDR3 DNA reads TGTGCCAGCAGTGCAGGGTTTGTGCAGTATTTT. Translated: CASSAGFVQYF.

A note on this clonotype: This CDR3 is missing its conserved last phenylalanine or tryptophan, likely due to a read error. V and J are TRBV10-3 and TRBJ2-6, with 12 bases lining up with TRBD2. The germline CDR1 and CDR2 sequences are ENHRY and SYGVKD. The CDR3 has 20 amino acids. CDR3 region: CTISEHEASGRDSGANVLTL. CDR3 nucleotide sequence: TGTACCATCAGTGAACATGAGGCTAGCGGGAGGGACTCTGGGGCCAACGTCCTGACTTTA.

To note about this clonotype: This may arise from a read error, as a much more abundant clone is one base away. The V gene is TRBV20-1, the J gene TRBJ2-7; D might be TRBD1 (5 bases). From germline, CDR1 is DFQATT and CDR2 SNEGSKA (reference sequence). This CDR3 comprises 16 residues. The CDR3 sequence is CSVREGRLGALYEQYF. As DNA, the CDR3 is TGCAGTGTTAGAGAAGGTCGGCTAGGGGCCCTCTACGAGCAGTACTTC.

This clonotype has at least ten counts. The chain couples TRBV20-1 to TRBJ2-5, with a tentative D call TRBD1 (6 bases). The CDR3 length is 12 residues. Germline loops: CDR1 DFQATT, CDR2 SNEGSKA (reference sequence). The V and J ends lost 3 bases and 2 bases respectively, with 7 bases between them. CDR3 residues: CSARTGQETQYF. Here the CDR3 DNA reads TGCAGTGCTAGGACAGGACAAGAGACCCAGTACTTC.

A remark on this clonotype: One end of the junction fails to match germline, which may point to a read error. V gene TRBV6-7 combines with J gene TRBJ2-3, with TRBD2 matching 10 bases. TRBV6-7 is annotated as an ORF whose role is uncertain. The CDR3 sequence is 16 residues long. CDR3 DNA: TGTGCCAGCAGTTATATGAGCGGGGGGGCGGCAGATACGCAGTATTTC. Translating it yields CASSYMSGGAADTQYF.

With respect to this clonotype: The germline gene is not matched at one end of the junction; a read error may be the cause. The chain combines TRBV6-5 with TRBJ2-7; D is uncertain. The CDR3 has 13 amino acids. Germline V CDR1 and CDR2: MNHEY, SVGAGI. The CDR3 reads CAGSYFSGYEQYF. CDR3 nucleotide sequence: TGTGCCGGCAGTTACTTCTCCGGATACGAGCAGTACTTC.

To note about this clonotype: The junction departs from the called germline gene at one end, perhaps through a read error. The gene calls are TRBV6-5 and TRBJ1-1, with TRBD1 as a possible D gene (6 bases). Germline loops: CDR1 MNHEY, CDR2 SVGAGI. The CDR3 runs 15 residues. The CDR3: CVSNYSGRGNTEAFF. DNA for the CDR3: TGTGTCAGCAATTACTCCGGCAGGGGCAACACTGAAGCTTTCTTT.

The V and J genes are TRBV5-1 and TRBJ2-7, with D unresolved. V was pared by 0 bases and J by 6 bases, with 10 bases between. The CDR3 contains 13 residues. From germline, CDR1 is SGHRS and CDR2 YFSETQ. CDR3: CASSLEVSGEQYF. CDR3 in DNA: TGCGCCAGCAGCTTGGAGGTCTCGGGCGAGCAGTACTTC.

This chain connects TRBV20-1 to TRBJ2-2; a weak D match, TRBD2 (6 bases). Trimming pared 4 bases from V and 9 bases from J, leaving 24 bases between. CDR3 length equals 16 residues. The germline V gene has CDR1 DFQATT and CDR2 SNEGSKA (reference sequence). For the CDR3, the DNA is TGCAGTGCTACTATAGCAGGAGGGCCGGAGACCCGGGAGCTGTTTTTT. It is translated as CSATIAGGPETRELFF.

About this clonotype: At one boundary the junction diverges from the germline segment, which might be a read error. The chain couples TRBV29-1 to TRBJ2-1; possibly TRBD2 for D (5 bases). The CDR3 runs to 14 residues. From germline, CDR1 is SQVTM and CDR2 ANQGSEA. CDR3 coding DNA: TGTGGCGTGGATAGTGGGAGCTCCCACAATGAGCAGTTCTTC. It translates to CGVDSGSSHNEQFF.

This clonotype turned up a few times. A much larger clone lies a single base off, so this may be a read error. The rearrangement links TRBV20-1 to TRBJ2-1; D call uncertain. The CDR3 is 16 amino acids. V dropped 2 bases and J dropped 0 bases, with 14 bases sitting between them. The germline gives CDR1 DFQATT, CDR2 SNEGSKA (reference sequence). CDR3 loop: CSARHGASSSYNEQFF. The DNA of the CDR3 is TGCAGTGCTAGACATGGAGCCTCGAGCTCCTACAATGAGCAGTTCTTC.

Comments on this clonotype: This is likely a read error, given that the CDR3 carries no conserved phenylalanine or tryptophan at its end. This chain joins TRBV20-1 and TRBJ2-7; tentatively, D is TRBD1 or TRBD2 (6 bases each). CDR3 length: 15 amino acids. Trimming removed 4 bases at V and 6 bases at J, with 22 bases between. Germline-derived CDR1 and CDR2 are DFQATT and SNEGSKA (reference sequence). The CDR3 nucleotides read TGCAGTGCTACTATTACGGAGGGACAAAGACTCGAGCAGTACCTC. It yields the protein CSATITEGQRLEQYL.